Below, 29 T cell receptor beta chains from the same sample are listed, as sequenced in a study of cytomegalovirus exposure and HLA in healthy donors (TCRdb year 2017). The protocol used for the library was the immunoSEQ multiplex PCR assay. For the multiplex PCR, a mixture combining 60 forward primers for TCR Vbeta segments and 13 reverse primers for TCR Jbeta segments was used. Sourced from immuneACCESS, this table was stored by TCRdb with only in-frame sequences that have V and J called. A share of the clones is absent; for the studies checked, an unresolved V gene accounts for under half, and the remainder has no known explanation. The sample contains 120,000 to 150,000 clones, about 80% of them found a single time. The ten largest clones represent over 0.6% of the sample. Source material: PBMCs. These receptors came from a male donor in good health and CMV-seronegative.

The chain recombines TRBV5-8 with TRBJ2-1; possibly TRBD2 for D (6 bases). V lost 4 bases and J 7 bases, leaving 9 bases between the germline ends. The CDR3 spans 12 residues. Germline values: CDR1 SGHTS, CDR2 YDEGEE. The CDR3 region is CASSIGGNEQFF. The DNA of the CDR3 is TGTGCCAGCAGCATTGGGGGGAATGAGCAGTTCTTC.

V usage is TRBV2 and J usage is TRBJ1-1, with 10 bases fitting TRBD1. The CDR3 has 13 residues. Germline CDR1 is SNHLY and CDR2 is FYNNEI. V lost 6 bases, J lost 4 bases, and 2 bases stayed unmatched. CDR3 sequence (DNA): TGTGCCAGCAGGGGACAGGGGTTCACTGAAGCTTTCTTT. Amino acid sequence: CASRGQGFTEAFF.

CDR3: CASSPRTSGRGETQYF. The CDR3 DNA reads as TGTGCCAGCAGCCCCCGTACTAGCGGGAGAGGCGAGACCCAGTACTTC. This rearrangement joins TRBV7-2 to TRBJ2-5, with TRBD2 identical over 11 bases. This CDR3 has 16 amino acids. The junction had 10 bases not matched to a gene; V was cut back by 5 bases and J by 5 bases. Germline lookup yields CDR1 SGHTA and CDR2 FQGNSA.

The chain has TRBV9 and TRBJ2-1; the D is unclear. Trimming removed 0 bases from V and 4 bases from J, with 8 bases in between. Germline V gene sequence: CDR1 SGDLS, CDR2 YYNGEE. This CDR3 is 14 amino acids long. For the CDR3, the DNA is TGTGCCAGCAGCGTAGCCCCGTATTACAATGAGCAGTTCTTC. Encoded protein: CASSVAPYYNEQFF.

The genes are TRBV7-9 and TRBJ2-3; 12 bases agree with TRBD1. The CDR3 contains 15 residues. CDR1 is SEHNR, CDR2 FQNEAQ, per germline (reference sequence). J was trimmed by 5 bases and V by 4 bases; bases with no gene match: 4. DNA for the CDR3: TGTGCCAGCAGCTCCCGGGACAGGGGGCAAGATACGCAGTATTTT. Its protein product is CASSSRDRGQDTQYF.

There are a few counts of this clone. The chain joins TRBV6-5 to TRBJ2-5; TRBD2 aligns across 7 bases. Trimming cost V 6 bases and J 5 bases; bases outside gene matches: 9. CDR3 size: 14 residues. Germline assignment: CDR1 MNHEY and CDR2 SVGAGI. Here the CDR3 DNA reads TGTGCCAGCAGGCCGGGACTGGGGGGGGAGACCCAGTACTTC. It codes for CASRPGLGGETQYF.

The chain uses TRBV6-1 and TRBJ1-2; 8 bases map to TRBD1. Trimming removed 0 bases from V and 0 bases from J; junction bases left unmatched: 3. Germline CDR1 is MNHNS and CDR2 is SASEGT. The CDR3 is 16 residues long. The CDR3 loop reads CASSEALTGANYGYTF. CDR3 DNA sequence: TGTGCCAGCAGTGAAGCCTTGACAGGGGCTAACTATGGCTACACCTTC.

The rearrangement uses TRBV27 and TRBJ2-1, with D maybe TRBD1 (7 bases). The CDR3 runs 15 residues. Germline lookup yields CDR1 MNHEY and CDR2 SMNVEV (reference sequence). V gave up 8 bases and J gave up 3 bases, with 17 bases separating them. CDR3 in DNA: TGTGCCAGCGGCCCAGGGGGGACTTACTACAATGAGCAGTTCTTC. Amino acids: CASGPGGTYYNEQFF.

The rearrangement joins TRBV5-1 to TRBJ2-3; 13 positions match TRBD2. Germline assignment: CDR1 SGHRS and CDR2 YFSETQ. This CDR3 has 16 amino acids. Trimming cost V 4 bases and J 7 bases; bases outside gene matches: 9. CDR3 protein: CASSAGTSGGAYTQYF. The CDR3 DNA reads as TGCGCCAGCAGCGCGGGTACTAGCGGGGGGGCATATACGCAGTATTTT.

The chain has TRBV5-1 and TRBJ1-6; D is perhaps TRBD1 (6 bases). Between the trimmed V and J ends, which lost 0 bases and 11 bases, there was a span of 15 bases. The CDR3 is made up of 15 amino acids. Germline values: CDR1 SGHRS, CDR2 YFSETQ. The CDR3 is CASSLDRVAQAPLHF. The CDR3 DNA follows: TGCGCCAGCAGCTTGGACAGGGTGGCGCAGGCACCCCTCCACTTT.

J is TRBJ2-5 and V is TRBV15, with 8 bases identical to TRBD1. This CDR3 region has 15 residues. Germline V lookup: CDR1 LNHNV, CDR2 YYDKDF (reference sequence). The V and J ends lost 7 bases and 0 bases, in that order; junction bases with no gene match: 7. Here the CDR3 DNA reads TGTGCCACCATCTGGTGGACAGGGTACCAAGAGACCCAGTACTTC. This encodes CATIWWTGYQETQYF.

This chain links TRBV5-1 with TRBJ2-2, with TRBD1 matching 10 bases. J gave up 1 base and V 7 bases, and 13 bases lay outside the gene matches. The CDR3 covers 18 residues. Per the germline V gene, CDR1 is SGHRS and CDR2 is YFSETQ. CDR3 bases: TGCGCCAGCGGGCCGGGACAGGGGCCCTCCCTGAACACCGGGGAGCTGTTTTTT. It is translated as CASGPGQGPSLNTGELFF.

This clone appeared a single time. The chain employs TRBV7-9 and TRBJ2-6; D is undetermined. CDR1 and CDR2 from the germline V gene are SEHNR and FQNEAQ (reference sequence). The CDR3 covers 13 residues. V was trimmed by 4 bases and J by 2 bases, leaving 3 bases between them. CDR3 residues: CASSSAGANVLTF. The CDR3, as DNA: TGTGCCAGCAGCTCCGCTGGGGCCAACGTCCTGACTTTC.

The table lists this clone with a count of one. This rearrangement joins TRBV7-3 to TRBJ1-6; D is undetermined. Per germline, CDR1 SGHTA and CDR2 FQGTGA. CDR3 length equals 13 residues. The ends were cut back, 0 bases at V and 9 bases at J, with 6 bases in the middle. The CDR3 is CASSLTGGSPLHF. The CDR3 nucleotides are TGTGCCAGCAGCTTAACCGGAGGTTCACCCCTCCACTTT.

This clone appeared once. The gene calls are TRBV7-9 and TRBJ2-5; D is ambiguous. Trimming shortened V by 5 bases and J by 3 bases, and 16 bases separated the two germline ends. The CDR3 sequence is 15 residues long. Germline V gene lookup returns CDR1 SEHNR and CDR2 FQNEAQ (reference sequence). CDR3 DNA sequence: TGTGCCAGCAGCCGAGGTTCCCGCGGAAAAGAGACCCAGTACTTC. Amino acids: CASSRGSRGKETQYF.

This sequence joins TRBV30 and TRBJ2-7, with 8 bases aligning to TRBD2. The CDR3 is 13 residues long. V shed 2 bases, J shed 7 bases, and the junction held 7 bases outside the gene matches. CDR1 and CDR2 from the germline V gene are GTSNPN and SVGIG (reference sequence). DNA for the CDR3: TGTGCCTGGAGTCACCTACGGGAGGGGGAGCAGTACTTC. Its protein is CAWSHLREGEQYF.

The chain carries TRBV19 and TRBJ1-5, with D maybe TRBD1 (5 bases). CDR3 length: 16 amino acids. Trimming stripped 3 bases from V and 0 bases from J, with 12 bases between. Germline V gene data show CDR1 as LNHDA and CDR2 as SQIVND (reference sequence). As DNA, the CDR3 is TGTGCCAGTAGTATCTGGGGCACCTCTAGCAATCAGCCCCAGCATTTT. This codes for CASSIWGTSSNQPQHF.

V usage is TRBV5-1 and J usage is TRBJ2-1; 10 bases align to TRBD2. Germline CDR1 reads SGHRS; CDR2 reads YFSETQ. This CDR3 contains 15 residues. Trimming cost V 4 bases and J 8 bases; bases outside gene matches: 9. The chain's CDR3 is CASSTGTSVSDEQFF. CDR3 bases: TGCGCCAGCAGCACCGGGACTAGCGTCAGTGATGAGCAGTTCTTC.

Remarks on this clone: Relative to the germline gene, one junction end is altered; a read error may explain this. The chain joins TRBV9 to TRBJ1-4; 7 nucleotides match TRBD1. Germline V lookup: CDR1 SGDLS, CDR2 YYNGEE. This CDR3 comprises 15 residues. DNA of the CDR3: TGTACCAGCAGCTTACAGGGGTCGACTAATGAAAAACTGTTTTTT. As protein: CTSSLQGSTNEKLFF.

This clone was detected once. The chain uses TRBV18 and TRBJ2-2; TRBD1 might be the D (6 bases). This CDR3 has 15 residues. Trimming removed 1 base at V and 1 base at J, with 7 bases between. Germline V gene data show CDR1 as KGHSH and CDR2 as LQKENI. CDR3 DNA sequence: TGTGCCAGCTCACCACAGGGGGTGAACACCGGGGAGCTGTTTTTT. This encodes CASSPQGVNTGELFF.

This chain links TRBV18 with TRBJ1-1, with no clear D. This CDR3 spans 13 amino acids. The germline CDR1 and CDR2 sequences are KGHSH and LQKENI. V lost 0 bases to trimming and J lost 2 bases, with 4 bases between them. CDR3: CASSPPSNTEAFF. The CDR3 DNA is TGTGCCAGCTCACCACCTAGCAACACTGAAGCTTTCTTT. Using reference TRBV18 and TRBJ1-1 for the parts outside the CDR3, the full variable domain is NAGVMQNPRHLVRRRGQEARLRCSPMKGHSHVYWYRQLPEEGLKFMVYLQKENIIDESGMPKERFSAEFPKEGPSILRIQQVVRGDSAAYFCASSPPSNTEAFFGQGTRLTVV.

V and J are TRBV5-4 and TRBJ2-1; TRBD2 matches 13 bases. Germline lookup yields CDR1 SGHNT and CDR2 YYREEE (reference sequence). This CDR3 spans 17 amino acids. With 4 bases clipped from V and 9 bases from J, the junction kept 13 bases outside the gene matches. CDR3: CASSTGTSGTPRGEQFF. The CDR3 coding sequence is TGTGCCAGCAGCACCGGGACTAGCGGGACCCCCCGGGGTGAGCAGTTCTTC.

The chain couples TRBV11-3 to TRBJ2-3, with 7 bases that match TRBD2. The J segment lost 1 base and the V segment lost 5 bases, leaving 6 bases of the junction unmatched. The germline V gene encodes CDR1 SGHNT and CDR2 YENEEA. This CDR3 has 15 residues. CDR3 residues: CASSLGGGGTDTQYF. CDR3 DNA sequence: TGTGCCAGCAGCCTTGGGGGGGGAGGCACAGATACGCAGTATTTT. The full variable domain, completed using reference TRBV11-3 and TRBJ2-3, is EAGVVQSPRYKIIEKKQPVAFWCNPISGHNTLYWYLQNLGQGPELLIRYENEEAVDDSQLPKDRFSAERLKGVDSTLKIQPAELGDSAVYLCASSLGGGGTDTQYFGPGTRLTVL.

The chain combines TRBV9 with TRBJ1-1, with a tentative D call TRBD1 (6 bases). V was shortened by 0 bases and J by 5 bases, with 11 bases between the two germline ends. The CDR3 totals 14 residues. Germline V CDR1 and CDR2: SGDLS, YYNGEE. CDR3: CASSVAEGGTEAFF. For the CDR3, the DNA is TGTGCCAGCAGCGTAGCTGAGGGGGGGACTGAAGCTTTCTTT.

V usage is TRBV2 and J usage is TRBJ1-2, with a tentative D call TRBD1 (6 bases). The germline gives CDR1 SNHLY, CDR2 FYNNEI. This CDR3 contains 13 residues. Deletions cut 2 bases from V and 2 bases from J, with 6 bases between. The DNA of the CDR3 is TGTGCCAGCAGTGAAACAGGGAACTATGGCTACACCTTC. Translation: CASSETGNYGYTF. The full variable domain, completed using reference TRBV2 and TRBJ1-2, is EPEVTQTPSHQVTQMGQEVILRCVPISNHLYFYWYRQILGQKVEFLVSFYNNEISEKSEIFDDQFSVERPDGSNFTLKIRSTKLEDSAMYFCASSETGNYGYTFGSGTRLTVV.

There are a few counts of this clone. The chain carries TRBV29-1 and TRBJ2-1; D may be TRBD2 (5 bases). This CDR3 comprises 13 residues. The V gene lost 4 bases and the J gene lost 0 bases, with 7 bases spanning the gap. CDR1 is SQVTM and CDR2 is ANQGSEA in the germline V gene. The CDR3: CSVGRGSYNEQFF. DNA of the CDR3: TGCAGCGTTGGTCGGGGCTCCTACAATGAGCAGTTCTTC.

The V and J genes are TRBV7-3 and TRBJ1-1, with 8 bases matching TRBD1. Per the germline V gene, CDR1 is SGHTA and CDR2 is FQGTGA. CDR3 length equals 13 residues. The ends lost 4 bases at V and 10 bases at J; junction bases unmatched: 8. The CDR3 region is CASSSTGTGRAFF. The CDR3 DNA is TGTGCCAGCAGCTCCACCGGGACAGGCCGAGCTTTCTTT.

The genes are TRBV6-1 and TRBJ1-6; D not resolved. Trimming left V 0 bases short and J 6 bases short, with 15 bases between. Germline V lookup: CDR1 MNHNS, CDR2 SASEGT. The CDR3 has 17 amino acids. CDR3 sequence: CASSEAIGGWGNSPLHF. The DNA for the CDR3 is TGTGCCAGCAGTGAAGCAATCGGAGGCTGGGGTAATTCACCCCTCCACTTT.

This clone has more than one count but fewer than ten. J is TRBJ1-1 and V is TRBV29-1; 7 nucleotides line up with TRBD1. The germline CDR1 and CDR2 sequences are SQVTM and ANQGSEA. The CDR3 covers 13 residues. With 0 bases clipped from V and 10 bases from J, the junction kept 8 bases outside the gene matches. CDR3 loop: CSVEDGTALRAFF. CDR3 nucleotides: TGCAGCGTTGAAGACGGGACAGCCTTACGAGCTTTCTTT.